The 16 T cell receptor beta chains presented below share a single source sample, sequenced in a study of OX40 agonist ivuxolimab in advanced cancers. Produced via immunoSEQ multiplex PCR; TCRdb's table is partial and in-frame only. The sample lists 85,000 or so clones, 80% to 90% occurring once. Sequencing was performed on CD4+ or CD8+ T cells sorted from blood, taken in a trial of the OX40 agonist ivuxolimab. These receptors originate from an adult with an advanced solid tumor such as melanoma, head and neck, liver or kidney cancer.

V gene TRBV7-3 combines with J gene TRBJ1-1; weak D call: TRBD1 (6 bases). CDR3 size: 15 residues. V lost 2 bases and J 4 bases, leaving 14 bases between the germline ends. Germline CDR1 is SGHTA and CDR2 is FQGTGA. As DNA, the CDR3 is TGTGCCAGCAGCTTAGGAGCAGGGGAGGGCACTGAAGCTTTCTTT. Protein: CASSLGAGEGTEAFF.

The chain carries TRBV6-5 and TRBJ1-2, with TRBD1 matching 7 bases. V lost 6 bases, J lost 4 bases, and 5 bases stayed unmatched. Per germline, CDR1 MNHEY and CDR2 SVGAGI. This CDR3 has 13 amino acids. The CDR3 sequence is CASSRDRTYGYTF. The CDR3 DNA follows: TGTGCCAGCAGCCGGGACAGAACCTATGGCTACACCTTC.

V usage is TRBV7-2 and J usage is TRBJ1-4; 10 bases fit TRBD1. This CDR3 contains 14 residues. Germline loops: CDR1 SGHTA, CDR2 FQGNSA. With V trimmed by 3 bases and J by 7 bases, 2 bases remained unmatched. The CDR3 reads CASSLTGGVEKLFF. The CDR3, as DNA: TGTGCCAGCAGCTTGACAGGGGGCGTTGAAAAACTGTTTTTT.

The CDR3 reads CASSLQPRGTEAFF. CDR3 nucleotide sequence: TGTGCCAGCAGCCTACAGCCCCGAGGAACTGAAGCTTTCTTT. The rearrangement links TRBV7-3 to TRBJ1-1, with unresolved D. The CDR3 loop spans 14 amino acids. The germline V gene encodes CDR1 SGHTA and CDR2 FQGTGA. V was pared by 5 bases and J by 5 bases, with 15 bases between.

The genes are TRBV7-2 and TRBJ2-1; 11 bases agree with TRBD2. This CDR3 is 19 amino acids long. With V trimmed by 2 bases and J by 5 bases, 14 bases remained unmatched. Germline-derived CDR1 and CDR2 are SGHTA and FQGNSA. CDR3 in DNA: TGTGCCAGCAGCTTATGGCGACGACTAGCGGGGAAATTCCACAATGAGCAGTTCTTC. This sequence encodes CASSLWRRLAGKFHNEQFF.

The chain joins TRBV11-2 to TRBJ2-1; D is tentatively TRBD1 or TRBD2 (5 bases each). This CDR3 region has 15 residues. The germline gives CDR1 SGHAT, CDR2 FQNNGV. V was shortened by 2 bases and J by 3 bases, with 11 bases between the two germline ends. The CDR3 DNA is TGTGCCAGCAGCTTAAATAGGGACCGCTACAATGAGCAGTTCTTC. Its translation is CASSLNRDRYNEQFF.

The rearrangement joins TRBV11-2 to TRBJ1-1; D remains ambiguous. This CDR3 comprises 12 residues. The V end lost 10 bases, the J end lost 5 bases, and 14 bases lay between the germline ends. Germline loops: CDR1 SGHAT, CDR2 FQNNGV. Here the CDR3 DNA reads TGTGCCACAGCAAATCCCGGGACTGAAGCTTTCTTT. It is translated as CATANPGTEAFF.

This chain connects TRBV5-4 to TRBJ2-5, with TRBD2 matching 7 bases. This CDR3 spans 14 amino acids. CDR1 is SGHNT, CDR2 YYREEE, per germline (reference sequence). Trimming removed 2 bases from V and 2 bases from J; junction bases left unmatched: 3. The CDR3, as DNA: TGTGCCAGCAGCTTCGGGGGGTCACAAGAGACCCAGTACTTC. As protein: CASSFGGSQETQYF.

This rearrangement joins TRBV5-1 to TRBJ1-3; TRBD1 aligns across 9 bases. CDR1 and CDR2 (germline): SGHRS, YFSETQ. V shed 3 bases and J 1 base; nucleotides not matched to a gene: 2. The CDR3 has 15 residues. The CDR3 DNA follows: TGCGCCAGCAGCTCCGGGACAGGGTCTGGAAACACCATATATTTT. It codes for CASSSGTGSGNTIYF.

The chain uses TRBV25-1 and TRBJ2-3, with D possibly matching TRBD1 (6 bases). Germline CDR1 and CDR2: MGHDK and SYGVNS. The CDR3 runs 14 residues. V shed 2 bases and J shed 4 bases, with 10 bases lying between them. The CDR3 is CASSEHKGADTQYF. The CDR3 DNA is TGTGCCAGCAGTGAACATAAGGGGGCAGATACGCAGTATTTT.

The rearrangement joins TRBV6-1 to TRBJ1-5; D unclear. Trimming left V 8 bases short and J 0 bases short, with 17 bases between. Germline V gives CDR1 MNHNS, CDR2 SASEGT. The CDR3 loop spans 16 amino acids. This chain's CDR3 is CASGGRPGDSNQPQHF. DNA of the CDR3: TGTGCCAGCGGTGGACGACCTGGGGATAGCAATCAGCCCCAGCATTTT.

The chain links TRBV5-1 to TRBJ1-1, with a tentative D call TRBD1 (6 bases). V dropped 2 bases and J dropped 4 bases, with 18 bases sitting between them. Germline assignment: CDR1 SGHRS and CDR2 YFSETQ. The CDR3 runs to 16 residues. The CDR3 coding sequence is TGCGCCAGCAGCTTAACAACAGGGTCCGGCGGCACTGAAGCTTTCTTT. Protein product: CASSLTTGSGGTEAFF.

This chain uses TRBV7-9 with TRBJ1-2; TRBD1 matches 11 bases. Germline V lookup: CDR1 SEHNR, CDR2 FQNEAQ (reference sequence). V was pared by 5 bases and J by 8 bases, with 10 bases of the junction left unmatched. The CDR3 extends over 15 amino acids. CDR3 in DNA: TGTGCCAGCAGCCAGACCGGACAGGGGGCGCTGGGCTACACCTTC. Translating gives CASSQTGQGALGYTF.

DNA of the CDR3: TGTGCCAGCAGTGTAGGGCTTAGGACCCAGTACTTC. This gives the protein CASSVGLRTQYF. The V call is TRBV28, the J call TRBJ2-5, with no clear D. Germline V gene sequence: CDR1 MDHEN, CDR2 SYDVKM. The V end lost 5 bases, the J end lost 7 bases, and 11 bases lay between the germline ends. This CDR3 is built from 12 residues.

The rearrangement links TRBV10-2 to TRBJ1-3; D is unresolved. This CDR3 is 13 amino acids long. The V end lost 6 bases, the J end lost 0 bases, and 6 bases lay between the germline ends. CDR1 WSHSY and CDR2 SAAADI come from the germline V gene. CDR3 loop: CASRGYSGNTIYF. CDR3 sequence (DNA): TGCGCCAGCAGGGGGTACTCTGGAAACACCATATATTTT.

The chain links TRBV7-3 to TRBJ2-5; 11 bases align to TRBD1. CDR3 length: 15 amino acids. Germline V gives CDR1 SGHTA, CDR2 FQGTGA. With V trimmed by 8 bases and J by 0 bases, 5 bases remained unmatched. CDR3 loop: CASQRDRGDQETQYF. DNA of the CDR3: TGTGCCAGCCAACGGGACAGGGGGGACCAAGAGACCCAGTACTTC. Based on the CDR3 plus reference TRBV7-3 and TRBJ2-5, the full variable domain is GAGVSQTPSNKVTEKGKYVELRCDPISGHTALYWYRQSLGQGPEFLIYFQGTGAADDSGLPNDRFFAVRPEGSVSTLKIQRTERGDSAVYLCASQRDRGDQETQYFGPGTRLLVL.